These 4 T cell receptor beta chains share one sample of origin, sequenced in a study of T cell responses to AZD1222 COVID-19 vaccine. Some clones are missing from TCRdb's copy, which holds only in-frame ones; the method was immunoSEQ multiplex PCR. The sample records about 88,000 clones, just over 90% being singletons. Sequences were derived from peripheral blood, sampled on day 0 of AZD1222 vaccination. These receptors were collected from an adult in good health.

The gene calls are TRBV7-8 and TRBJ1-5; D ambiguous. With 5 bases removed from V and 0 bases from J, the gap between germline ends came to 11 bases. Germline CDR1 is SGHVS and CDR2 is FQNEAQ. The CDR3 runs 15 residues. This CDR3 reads CASSLTGISNQPQHF. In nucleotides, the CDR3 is TGTGCCAGCAGCCTTACCGGGATTAGCAATCAGCCCCAGCATTTT.

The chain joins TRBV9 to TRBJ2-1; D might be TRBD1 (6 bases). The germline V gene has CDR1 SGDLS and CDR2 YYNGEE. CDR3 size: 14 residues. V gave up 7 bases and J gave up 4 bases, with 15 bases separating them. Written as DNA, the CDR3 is TGTGCCAGCTCTGGATGGGGGCGTTACAATGAGCAGTTCTTC. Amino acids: CASSGWGRYNEQFF. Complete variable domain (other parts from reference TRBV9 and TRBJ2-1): DSGVTQTPKHLITATGQRVTLRCSPRSGDLSVYWYQQSLDQGLQFLIQYYNGEERAKGNILERFSAQQFPDLHSELNLSSLELGDSALYFCASSGWGRYNEQFFGPGTRLTVL.

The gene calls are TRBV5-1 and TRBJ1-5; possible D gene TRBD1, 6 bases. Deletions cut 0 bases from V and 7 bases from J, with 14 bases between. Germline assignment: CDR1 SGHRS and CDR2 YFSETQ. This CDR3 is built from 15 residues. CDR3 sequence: CASSLAGQGTQPQHF. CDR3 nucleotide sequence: TGCGCCAGCAGCTTGGCAGGGCAGGGGACGCAGCCCCAGCATTTT.

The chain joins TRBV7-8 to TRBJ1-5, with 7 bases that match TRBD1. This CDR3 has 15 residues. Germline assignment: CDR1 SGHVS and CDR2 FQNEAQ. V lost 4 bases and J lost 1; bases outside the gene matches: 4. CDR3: CASSSRGGSNQPQHF. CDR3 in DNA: TGTGCCAGCAGCTCAAGAGGGGGCAGCAATCAGCCCCAGCATTTT.